A single sample is the source of the 24 T cell receptor beta chains below, sequenced in a study of spatial heterogeneity in lung cancer. TCRdb fed the 5' RACE reads into MiXCR, producing one record per CDR3 protein. Of 10,000 to 15,000 distinct CDR3 sequences in the sample, roughly 3.9% were seen once. Time point reported: sample taken at primary tumor resection. From tumor, nontumor lung or frozen PBMC, whole RNA was taken unsorted for sequencing. The sample was PBMCs, taken at surgery. The source of these receptors is a male donor with early-stage non-small cell lung cancer.

On this clonotype itself: A single base separates this from a much larger clone, so it may be a read error. This is likely a read error, given that the CDR3 carries no conserved phenylalanine or tryptophan at its end. With the library built for alpha chains, this beta chain is off target and its frequency is not meaningful. The chain links TRBV7-9 to TRBJ2-1; unclear D gene. Germline lookup yields CDR1 SEHNR and CDR2 FQNEAQ (reference sequence). This CDR3 has 13 residues. V was cut by 5 bases and J by 8 bases, with 13 bases left in between. Here the CDR3 DNA reads TGTGCCAGCAGCCTCTCAAATAGGGATGAGCAGTTCATC. Its translation: CASSLSNRDEQFI.

This clonotype was picked up many times. This beta chain appears as a stray read in a library generated for alpha chains; its size is not informative. The gene calls are TRBV7-3 and TRBJ2-1; 16 nucleotides line up with TRBD2. V lost 5 bases and J lost 8; bases outside the gene matches: 6. The CDR3 has 16 amino acids. Germline CDR1 is SGHTA and CDR2 is FQGTGA. CDR3 in DNA: TGTGCCAGCAGCGGGACTAGCGGGAGGGTTGGGGATGAGCAGTTCTTC. It codes for CASSGTSGRVGDEQFF.

This clonotype was detected ten times or more. The library was designed around alpha chains, so this beta chain is a stray read whose abundance carries little weight. J is TRBJ1-1 and V is TRBV28, with D possibly TRBD1 on 5 matching bases. The CDR3 extends over 14 amino acids. Trimming took 4 bases from V and 5 from J, leaving 14 bases between them. The germline CDR1 and CDR2 sequences are MDHEN and SYDVKM. As DNA, the CDR3 is TGTGCCAGCAGTTGGGGGGGAGGGGTTACTGAAGCTTTCTTT. The encoded protein is CASSWGGGVTEAFF.

In this sample, this clonotype turned up many times. This beta chain is off target for a library built for alpha chains, so its abundance means little. The rearrangement uses TRBV12-3 or TRBV12-4 and TRBJ2-1, with D unclear. This CDR3 has 13 amino acids. V was shortened by 1 base and J by 12 bases, with 13 bases between the two germline ends. CDR3 coding DNA: TGTGCCAGCAGTTTAGGGGCCCGCGTTGGGCAGTTCTTC. Translated, it gives CASSLGARVGQFF.

This clonotype was detected many times. The size of this beta chain means little, since it is a stray read in a library made for alpha chains. The rearrangement links TRBV20-1 to TRBJ1-6; 9 bases line up with TRBD1. V dropped 8 bases and J dropped 7; count of bases not matched to a gene: 6. Germline CDR1 is DFQATT and CDR2 is SNEGSKA (reference sequence). The length of the CDR3 is 13 residues. The CDR3 coding sequence is TGCAGTTTACAGGGGGCGGGCAATTCACCCCTCCACTTT. It translates to CSLQGAGNSPLHF.

This clonotype appeared many times. The library was built for alpha chains, so this beta chain is an off-target read and its size means little. V gene TRBV11-2 combines with J gene TRBJ2-7; 11 bases align to TRBD1. V trimming: 5 bases; J trimming: 3 bases; junction bases outside the gene matches: 3. CDR1 is SGHAT, CDR2 FQNNGV, per germline. The CDR3 runs 14 residues. CDR3 sequence (DNA): TGTGCCAGCAGCCCCGGGACAGGGGGCTACGAGCAGTACTTC. This translates into CASSPGTGGYEQYF.

This clonotype showed up many times. The library was designed around alpha chains, so this beta chain is a stray read whose abundance carries little weight. The V gene is TRBV29-1, the J gene TRBJ2-5, with D perhaps matching TRBD1 (6 bases). Trimming took 4 bases from V and 4 from J, leaving 22 bases between them. Germline V gene lookup returns CDR1 SQVTM and CDR2 ANQGSEA. The CDR3 covers 16 residues. The CDR3 region has the DNA TGCAGCGTTGTTGGGGGCGCAAGGACCATTGGAGAGACCCAGTACTTC. Its translation: CSVVGGARTIGETQYF.

This clonotype has a count of ten or more. This beta chain is an off-target read within a library intended for alpha chains, so its frequency means little. The rearrangement uses TRBV12-3 or TRBV12-4 and TRBJ2-7, with 7 bases identical to TRBD1. Trimming at V came to 4 bases and at J to 5 bases, leaving 11 bases not matched to a gene. The CDR3 loop spans 15 amino acids. DNA for the CDR3: TGTGCCAGCAGTTCAAGACAGGGAACCGGGAACGAGCAGTACTTC. Translating gives CASSSRQGTGNEQYF.

This clonotype showed up many times. Because the library targeted alpha chains, this beta chain is an off-target read whose size means little. This chain uses TRBV7-9 with TRBJ2-1; D ambiguous. Germline-derived CDR1 and CDR2 are SEHNR and FQNEAQ (reference sequence). The CDR3 length is 11 residues. V lost 1 base and J 9 bases, leaving 4 bases between the germline ends. CDR3: CASSLGVEQFF. The DNA of the CDR3 is TGTGCCAGCAGCTTAGGGGTTGAGCAGTTCTTC.

This clonotype was counted ten times or more. The library was prepared for alpha chains; this beta chain is a stray read, so its frequency means little. The chain employs TRBV9 and TRBJ2-7, with a tentative D call TRBD2 (5 bases). V was shortened by 4 bases and J by 0 bases, with 14 bases between the two germline ends. The germline CDR1 and CDR2 sequences are SGDLS and YYNGEE. The CDR3 runs to 15 residues. DNA of the CDR3: TGTGCCAGCAGCCCAAATGTAGGGAGCTCCTACGAGCAGTACTTC. Translation: CASSPNVGSSYEQYF.

This clonotype was picked up many times. Because the library targeted alpha chains, this beta chain is an off-target read whose size means little. The J gene is TRBJ2-5, the V gene TRBV6-1, with D unresolved. Deletions cut 3 bases from V and 4 bases from J, with 9 bases between. The CDR3 extends over 13 amino acids. Germline CDR1 reads MNHNS; CDR2 reads SASEGT. The CDR3 DNA follows: TGTGCCAGCAGTGAGATGGTGGGAGAGACCCAGTACTTC. It specifies CASSEMVGETQYF.

This clonotype was counted many times. As an off-target read in a library built for alpha chains, this beta chain has a frequency of little significance. The rearrangement links TRBV29-1 to TRBJ2-7; no definite D call. CDR1 is SQVTM and CDR2 is ANQGSEA in the germline V gene. V shed 4 bases and J shed 5 bases, with 6 bases lying between them. The CDR3 sequence is 10 residues long. The CDR3 spells CSVGSHEQYF. The CDR3 coding sequence is TGCAGCGTTGGGTCCCACGAGCAGTACTTC.

This clonotype was seen at least ten times. A library made for alpha chains picked up this beta chain off target, so its size means little. V gene TRBV11-2 combines with J gene TRBJ2-6, with 8 bases identical to TRBD2. Germline CDR1 and CDR2: SGHAT and FQNNGV. V shed 4 bases and J 4 bases; nucleotides not matched to a gene: 18. The CDR3 consists of 20 residues. CDR3 amino acids: CASSSRTLAGNGTGANVLTF. CDR3 DNA: TGTGCCAGCAGCTCACGAACCTTAGCGGGAAACGGTACCGGGGCCAACGTCCTGACTTTC.

This clonotype was recorded many times. This beta chain lies outside the target of a library built for alpha chains; its clone size means little. The gene calls are TRBV28 and TRBJ2-7; 12 nucleotides line up with TRBD1. Trimming took 4 bases from V and 3 from J; bases not matched to a gene: 4. The V gene's germline CDR1 is MDHEN and CDR2 SYDVKM. This CDR3 is 15 amino acids long. CDR3 DNA sequence: TGTGCCAGCAGTTCGGGACAGGGGGCCCTCTACGAGCAGTACTTC. This translates into CASSSGQGALYEQYF.

This clonotype was seen ten or more times. Found in a library prepared for alpha chains, this beta chain is an off-target read, and its abundance has little meaning. This rearrangement joins TRBV5-6 to TRBJ2-3; tentatively, D is TRBD1 or TRBD2 (5 bases each). This CDR3 has 16 amino acids. With 0 bases removed from V and 0 bases from J, the gap between germline ends came to 11 bases. The V gene's germline CDR1 is SGHDT and CDR2 YYEEEE. CDR3 in DNA: TGTGCCAGCAGCTTGGCCGGGGCGGCGAGCACAGATACGCAGTATTTT. Its protein product is CASSLAGAASTDTQYF.

This clonotype was detected many times. The library was designed around alpha chains, so this beta chain is a stray read whose abundance carries little weight. This sequence joins TRBV2 and TRBJ2-1; D uncertain. V dropped 2 bases and J dropped 0 bases, with 11 bases sitting between them. The CDR3 length is 16 residues. Germline CDR1 is SNHLY and CDR2 is FYNNEI. The CDR3 sequence is CASSETVTNSYNEQFF. CDR3 nucleotides: TGTGCCAGCAGTGAAACTGTTACAAACTCCTACAATGAGCAGTTCTTC. The full variable domain, in which reference TRBV2 and TRBJ2-1 provide the parts outside the CDR3, is EPEVTQTPSHQVTQMGQEVILRCVPISNHLYFYWYRQILGQKVEFLVSFYNNEISEKSEIFDDQFSVERPDGSNFTLKIRSTKLEDSAMYFCASSETVTNSYNEQFFGPGTRLTVL.

This clonotype showed up just a few times. This beta chain lies outside the target of a library built for alpha chains; its clone size means little. The rearrangement uses TRBV18 and TRBJ2-1, with 13 bases matching TRBD2. The CDR3 spans 17 residues. Per germline, CDR1 KGHSH and CDR2 LQKENI. The V segment lost 3 bases and the J segment 5 bases; nucleotides outside the gene matches: 7. The CDR3 spells CASSPPGLAGTDNEQFF. The CDR3 bases are TGTGCCAGCTCACCTCCGGGACTAGCGGGAACCGACAATGAGCAGTTCTTC.

This clonotype showed up many times. In a library made to pick up alpha chains, this beta chain is a stray read with a size that means little. The rearrangement uses TRBV10-3 and TRBJ2-3; D might be TRBD1 (5 bases). In germline, CDR1 is ENHRY, CDR2 SYGVKD. Trimming left V 4 bases short and J 1 base short, with 9 bases between. This CDR3 is 14 amino acids long. Here the CDR3 DNA reads TGTGCCATCAGTGGGGGCCAGCGCACAGATACGCAGTATTTT. Translated, it gives CAISGGQRTDTQYF.

This clonotype occurred many times. This beta chain is an off-target read within a library intended for alpha chains, so its frequency means little. This chain uses TRBV6-2 or TRBV6-3 with TRBJ1-5; 7 bases agree with TRBD1. The CDR3 sequence is 18 residues long. CDR1 and CDR2 from the germline V gene are MNHEY and SVGEGT. Trimming removed 6 bases from V and 0 bases from J; junction bases left unmatched: 14. CDR3 sequence: CASSTPPGQSYSNQPQHF. The CDR3 DNA follows: TGTGCCAGCAGCACACCCCCGGGACAGAGCTATAGCAATCAGCCCCAGCATTTT.

This clonotype showed up many times. The library was built for alpha chains, so this beta chain is an off-target read and its size means little. The chain carries TRBV7-3 and TRBJ1-1; D is uncertain. The CDR3 loop spans 13 amino acids. Germline V lookup: CDR1 SGHTA, CDR2 FQGTGA. Trimming stripped 3 bases from V and 4 bases from J, with 9 bases between. CDR3 DNA: TGTGCCAGCAGCTTTTCAGAGGGCACTGAAGCTTTCTTT. Translated, it gives CASSFSEGTEAFF. Filled out from reference TRBV7-3 and TRBJ1-1, the complete variable domain reads GAGVSQTPSNKVTEKGKYVELRCDPISGHTALYWYRQSLGQGPEFLIYFQGTGAADDSGLPNDRFFAVRPEGSVSTLKIQRTERGDSAVYLCASSFSEGTEAFFGQGTRLTVV.

At least ten counts were recorded for this clonotype. Found in a library prepared for alpha chains, this beta chain is an off-target read, and its abundance has little meaning. This chain links TRBV18 with TRBJ1-1; 7 positions agree with TRBD1. V trimming: 3 bases; J trimming: 8 bases; junction bases outside the gene matches: 3. The CDR3 runs to 12 residues. CDR1 and CDR2 (germline): KGHSH, LQKENI. The CDR3 loop is CASSPWDSEAFF. As DNA, the CDR3 is TGTGCCAGCTCACCCTGGGACAGCGAAGCTTTCTTT. Supplemented by reference TRBV18 and TRBJ1-1, the full variable domain reads NAGVMQNPRHLVRRRGQEARLRCSPMKGHSHVYWYRQLPEEGLKFMVYLQKENIIDESGMPKERFSAEFPKEGPSILRIQQVVRGDSAAYFCASSPWDSEAFFGQGTRLTVV.

This clonotype has more than one count but fewer than ten. Since the library was made to target alpha chains, this beta chain is a stray read and its abundance is not meaningful. The J gene is TRBJ1-2, the V gene TRBV3-1; D ambiguous. The CDR3 is 11 residues long. Germline V gene data show CDR1 as LGHDT and CDR2 as YNNKEL (reference sequence). Trimming took 1 base from V and 8 from J, leaving 5 bases between them. CDR3 nucleotides: TGTGCCAGCAGCCAAGCTTCAGGCTACACCTTC. Its translation: CASSQASGYTF.

This clonotype was recorded at least ten times. A library made for alpha chains picked up this beta chain off target, so its size means little. The chain uses TRBV28 and TRBJ1-5, with 9 bases matching TRBD1. This CDR3 has 16 amino acids. With 6 bases clipped from V and 7 bases from J, the junction kept 13 bases outside the gene matches. Per germline, CDR1 MDHEN and CDR2 SYDVKM. CDR3: CASSQPAGTGSQPQHF. As DNA, the CDR3 is TGTGCCAGCAGCCAACCTGCCGGGACAGGGTCCCAGCCCCAGCATTTT.

This clonotype was counted at least ten times. Since it is a stray read in a library aimed at alpha chains, this beta chain has a size that is not meaningful. This rearrangement joins TRBV29-1 to TRBJ2-2; the match to TRBD2 covers 10 bases. V shed 1 base, J shed 7 bases, and the junction held 6 bases outside the gene matches. The germline CDR1 and CDR2 sequences are SQVTM and ANQGSEA. The CDR3 is 15 residues long. DNA for the CDR3: TGCAGCGTTGAAGTGGCTAGCGGGAGAGTCGGGGAGCTGTTTTTT. Residues: CSVEVASGRVGELFF.